Presented here are 4 T cell receptor beta chains from one specimen sequenced in a study of monozygotic twins with inflammatory bowel disease. TCRdb reanalyzed the 5' RACE reads and collapses them to one entry per CDR3 protein, without DNA. The sample features about 150,000 distinct CDR3 sequences, with 0.95% to 1.5% in its top ten. The sequencing input was blood. These receptors all come from a human donor with ulcerative colitis or Crohn's disease, or a healthy co-twin of an affected twin (not recorded which).

This chain links TRBV9 with TRBJ2-5. Germline-derived CDR1 and CDR2 are SGDLS and YYNGEE. The CDR3 is made up of 13 amino acids. The CDR3 loop is CASSGGGVETQYF.

V is TRBV7-2 and J is TRBJ2-3; TCRdb returns TRBD2, unconfirmable since there is no DNA. In germline, CDR1 is SGHTA, CDR2 FQGNSA. The CDR3 has 16 residues. This chain's CDR3 is CASSLSQTSGANTQYF.

The chain is built from TRBV12-3 or TRBV12-4 and TRBJ2-2; TCRdb calls TRBD1, which cannot be checked without DNA. The CDR3 length is 15 residues. The CDR3 sequence: CASSLRGTQPGELFF.

The chain joins TRBV9 to TRBJ1-2; TCRdb returns TRBD1, unconfirmable since there is no DNA. The CDR3 loop spans 17 amino acids. Per germline, CDR1 SGDLS and CDR2 YYNGEE. This CDR3 is CASSVEGSGALSYGYTF.